These 26 T cell receptor beta chains were sequenced from one sample in a study of cytomegalovirus exposure and HLA in healthy donors. PCR used 60 Vbeta primers and 13 Jbeta primers. Sequencing was performed with immunoSEQ multiplex PCR; in TCRdb, only in-frame clones are kept and a portion is missing. The sample gives 100,000 to 140,000 clones, more than 65% of which show up once; 2% to 2.5% is in the top ten. Input material: PBMCs. Receptors were obtained from a man between 25 and 39 years old in good health and CMV-seronegative.

The chain recombines TRBV19 with TRBJ1-2; D might be TRBD1 (5 bases). The germline gives CDR1 LNHDA, CDR2 SQIVND (reference sequence). This CDR3 is 13 amino acids long. Trimming pared 8 bases from V and 8 bases from J, leaving 18 bases between. CDR3: CASSIRGGEGYTF. The CDR3 DNA reads TGTGCCAGTTCTATTAGGGGCGGAGAAGGCTACACCTTC. Drawing the rest from reference TRBV19 and TRBJ1-2, the complete variable domain is DGGITQSPKYLFRKEGQNVTLSCEQNLNHDAMYWYRQDPGQGLRLIYYSQIVNDFQKGDIAEGYSVSREKKESFPLTVTSAQKNPTAFYLCASSIRGGEGYTFGSGTRLTVV.

V is TRBV7-2 and J is TRBJ2-7, with D perhaps TRBD2 (6 bases). V dropped 5 bases and J dropped 3 bases, with 8 bases sitting between them. The CDR3 loop spans 12 amino acids. The germline V gene encodes CDR1 SGHTA and CDR2 FQGNSA. CDR3 protein: CASSRDFYEQYF. The CDR3 bases are TGTGCCAGCAGCCGGGACTTCTACGAGCAGTACTTC. Filled out from reference TRBV7-2 and TRBJ2-7, the complete variable domain reads GAGVSQSPSNKVTEKGKDVELRCDPISGHTALYWYRQSLGQGLEFLIYFQGNSAPDKSGLPSDRFSAERTGGSVSTLTIQRTQQEDSAVYLCASSRDFYEQYFGPGTRLTVT.

This rearrangement joins TRBV6-4 to TRBJ1-6; no reliable D call. The V and J ends lost 6 bases and 7 bases respectively, with 10 bases between them. Germline V gene data show CDR1 as MRHNA and CDR2 as SNTAGT. The CDR3 extends over 13 amino acids. In DNA, the CDR3 is TGTGCCAGCAGCAACGAGGGCAATTCACCCCTCCACTTT. Its translation: CASSNEGNSPLHF.

The chain carries TRBV6-4 and TRBJ2-7, with 9 bases fitting TRBD2. Germline-derived CDR1 and CDR2 are MRHNA and SNTAGT. The CDR3 length is 14 residues. The V and J ends lost 7 bases and 1 base, in that order; junction bases with no gene match: 5. DNA for the CDR3: TGTGCCAGCACCCTGCGGGAGGGTTCCTACGAGCAGTACTTC. Its protein is CASTLREGSYEQYF.

The genes are TRBV28 and TRBJ2-7, with 7 bases fitting TRBD1. J gave up 3 bases and V 5 bases, and 7 bases lay outside the gene matches. CDR1 is MDHEN, CDR2 SYDVKM, per germline. CDR3 length equals 14 residues. CDR3 residues: CASSPTGRNYEQYF. The DNA for the CDR3 is TGTGCCAGCAGTCCGACAGGGCGGAACTACGAGCAGTACTTC.

CDR3 residues: CASSSPWTLLNTEAFF. CDR3 sequence (DNA): TGTGCCAGCAGCTCACCCTGGACACTGTTGAACACTGAAGCTTTCTTT. The V call is TRBV2, the J call TRBJ1-1; weak D call: TRBD1 (5 bases). The CDR3 contains 16 residues. Trimming left V 6 bases short and J 0 bases short, with 17 bases between. Germline V lookup: CDR1 SNHLY, CDR2 FYNNEI. The entire variable domain, with the rest obtained from reference TRBV2 and TRBJ1-1, is as follows: EPEVTQTPSHQVTQMGQEVILRCVPISNHLYFYWYRQILGQKVEFLVSFYNNEISEKSEIFDDQFSVERPDGSNFTLKIRSTKLEDSAMYFCASSSPWTLLNTEAFFGQGTRLTVV.

The chain joins TRBV6-1 to TRBJ2-7; TRBD1 agrees at 7 bases. This CDR3 is 15 amino acids long. CDR1 is MNHNS, CDR2 SASEGT, per germline. Germline trimming cut 6 bases from V and 4 bases from J; bases unmatched to any gene: 12. Written as DNA, the CDR3 is TGTGCCAGCAGCAACAGCGGTGTCAGGGGGTACGAGCAGTACTTC. This gives the protein CASSNSGVRGYEQYF.

V gene TRBV11-2 combines with J gene TRBJ2-2; D is undetermined. With 2 bases removed from V and 6 bases from J, the gap between germline ends came to 7 bases. CDR3 length: 13 residues. CDR1 is SGHAT and CDR2 is FQNNGV in the germline V gene. This CDR3 is CASSLIRAGELFF. The CDR3 bases are TGTGCCAGCAGCTTAATCCGGGCCGGGGAGCTGTTTTTT.

This clone was seen only once. The chain recombines TRBV21-1 with TRBJ2-7; TRBD2 was called by the table and not checked on the DNA. TRBV21-1 is tagged as a pseudogene. The CDR3 sequence is 12 residues long. The CDR3 nucleotides read TGTGCCAGGAATTTCGCTACCTACGAGCAGTACTTC. The encoded protein is CARNFATYEQYF.

The chain links TRBV5-1 to TRBJ2-5; 15 positions agree with TRBD2. The CDR3 runs 15 residues. From germline, CDR1 is SGHRS and CDR2 YFSETQ. V shed 3 bases and J 4 bases; nucleotides not matched to a gene: 1. The CDR3 spells CASSWTSGGAETQYF. Here the CDR3 DNA reads TGCGCCAGCAGCTGGACTAGCGGGGGGGCAGAGACCCAGTACTTC.

This rearrangement joins TRBV9 to TRBJ2-6; TRBD2 matches at 11 bases. This CDR3 has 18 amino acids. Germline trimming cut 1 base from V and 0 bases from J; bases unmatched to any gene: 3. Per the germline V gene, CDR1 is SGDLS and CDR2 is YYNGEE. CDR3 sequence (DNA): TGTGCCAGCAGCGTATTGGGACTAGCGGCCTCTGGGGCCAACGTCCTGACTTTC. It codes for CASSVLGLAASGANVLTF.

The chain couples TRBV14 to TRBJ2-5; possibly TRBD1 for D (5 bases). V lost 1 base to trimming and J lost 4 bases, with 16 bases between them. The CDR3 consists of 16 residues. Germline V lookup: CDR1 SGHDN, CDR2 FVKESK. The chain's CDR3 is CASSQGLQVFSETQYF. CDR3 DNA sequence: TGTGCCAGCAGCCAAGGGTTACAGGTCTTCTCAGAGACCCAGTACTTC.

The sample holds one count of this clone. V and J are TRBV10-1 and TRBJ2-7, with D hard to call. V lost 5 bases and J 0 bases, leaving 8 bases between the germline ends. The CDR3 spans 13 residues. Germline values: CDR1 WNHNN, CDR2 SYGVQD (reference sequence). The CDR3 loop is CASSLSSSYEQYF. Written as DNA, the CDR3 is TGCGCCAGCAGTCTTTCGAGCTCCTACGAGCAGTACTTC.

This rearrangement joins TRBV9 to TRBJ2-1; no clear D. The CDR3 length is 13 residues. Germline V CDR1 and CDR2: SGDLS, YYNGEE. The germline V and J ends were trimmed by 4 bases and 9 bases, with 14 bases remaining between them. The CDR3 protein is CASSTHFPSEQFF. For the CDR3, the DNA is TGTGCCAGCAGCACTCACTTCCCGAGTGAGCAGTTCTTC.

This clone was detected many times. The V gene is TRBV9, the J gene TRBJ1-1; possible D gene TRBD1, 6 bases. V lost 5 bases to trimming and J lost 4 bases, with 12 bases between them. Germline CDR1 and CDR2: SGDLS and YYNGEE. This CDR3 contains 13 residues. This CDR3 is CASSRGTPTEAFF. In DNA, the CDR3 is TGTGCCAGCAGTAGGGGGACCCCCACTGAAGCTTTCTTT. Based on the CDR3 plus reference TRBV9 and TRBJ1-1, the full variable domain is DSGVTQTPKHLITATGQRVTLRCSPRSGDLSVYWYQQSLDQGLQFLIQYYNGEERAKGNILERFSAQQFPDLHSELNLSSLELGDSALYFCASSRGTPTEAFFGQGTRLTVV.

The chain joins TRBV29-1 to TRBJ1-5, with D perhaps matching TRBD1 (5 bases). V was trimmed by 2 bases and J by 1 base, leaving 9 bases between them. Germline V gene sequence: CDR1 SQVTM, CDR2 ANQGSEA. This CDR3 is built from 14 residues. The CDR3 DNA sequence: TGCAGCGTTGAACTGGGACTGAGCAATCAGCCCCAGCATTTT. This translates into CSVELGLSNQPQHF.

This clone was recorded a few times. The chain carries TRBV7-6 and TRBJ1-2, with TRBD1 matching 9 bases. The germline gives CDR1 SGHVS, CDR2 FNYEAQ. This CDR3 comprises 18 residues. V shed 5 bases, J shed 2 bases, and the junction held 15 bases outside the gene matches. This chain's CDR3 is CASSQRDRDRWGNYGYTF. The DNA for the CDR3 is TGTGCCAGCAGCCAGAGGGACAGGGATCGGTGGGGGAACTATGGCTACACCTTC. The whole variable domain, remainder taken from reference TRBV7-6 and TRBJ1-2, is GAGVSQSPRYKVTKRGQDVALRCDPISGHVSLYWYRQALGQGPEFLTYFNYEAQQDKSGLPNDRFSAERPEGSISTLTIQRTEQRDSAMYRCASSQRDRDRWGNYGYTFGSGTRLTVV.

This clone has just one count. The CDR3 nucleotides are TGTGCCAGCAGTTTACTAGCGGGGAGCACAGATACGCAGTATTTT. Protein: CASSLLAGSTDTQYF. The chain uses TRBV6-1 and TRBJ2-3; 10 positions agree with TRBD2. Germline CDR1 and CDR2: MNHNS and SASEGT. After removal of 5 bases from V and 0 bases from J, the junction contained 2 bases not matched to a gene. This CDR3 region has 15 residues.

The V gene is TRBV30, the J gene TRBJ1-1; TRBD1 agrees at 8 bases. The CDR3 is 13 amino acids. The V gene end was trimmed by 2 bases and the J gene end by 5 bases; junction bases not matched to a gene: 4. The germline CDR1 and CDR2 sequences are GTSNPN and SVGIG (reference sequence). The CDR3 protein is CAWSRTGSTEAFF. CDR3 bases: TGTGCCTGGAGTAGGACAGGGAGTACTGAAGCTTTCTTT.

The chain combines TRBV6-1 with TRBJ1-1; D gene ambiguous. The ends were cut back, 7 bases at V and 4 bases at J, with 4 bases in the middle. This CDR3 has 10 residues. The V gene's germline CDR1 is MNHNS and CDR2 SASEGT. The chain's CDR3 is CASTSTEAFF. Written as DNA, the CDR3 is TGTGCCAGCACGAGCACTGAAGCTTTCTTT.

The chain recombines TRBV9 with TRBJ1-4, with 8 bases that match TRBD1. Losses at the gene ends were 4 bases for V and 8 bases for J; bases not matched to a gene: 10. There are 15 residues in the CDR3. Germline CDR1 and CDR2: SGDLS and YYNGEE. CDR3 bases: TGTGCCAGCAGCTTAGCAGGGGGCTTTTTAGAAAAACTGTTTTTT. Protein: CASSLAGGFLEKLFF.

The chain has TRBV2 and TRBJ2-1; 8 bases agree with TRBD1. The V segment lost 6 bases and the J segment 8 bases; nucleotides outside the gene matches: 6. The CDR3 is 13 residues long. Germline values: CDR1 SNHLY, CDR2 FYNNEI. For the CDR3, the DNA is TGTGCCAGCAGATCTGGACAGGGCGATGAGCAGTTCTTC. Its protein is CASRSGQGDEQFF.

This clone was recorded a few times. V gene TRBV9 combines with J gene TRBJ2-2, with a tentative D call TRBD1 (6 bases). Germline lookup yields CDR1 SGDLS and CDR2 YYNGEE. V was pared by 6 bases and J by 4 bases, with 19 bases between. This CDR3 is built from 16 residues. CDR3 DNA sequence: TGTGCCAGCAACGCCAGGGGAGATGTTATCACCGGGGAGCTGTTTTTT. Translated, it gives CASNARGDVITGELFF. Based on the CDR3 plus reference TRBV9 and TRBJ2-2, the full variable domain is DSGVTQTPKHLITATGQRVTLRCSPRSGDLSVYWYQQSLDQGLQFLIQYYNGEERAKGNILERFSAQQFPDLHSELNLSSLELGDSALYFCASNARGDVITGELFFGEGSRLTVL.

V is TRBV5-1 and J is TRBJ1-5; D might be TRBD1 (5 bases). With 0 bases removed from V and 6 bases from J, the gap between germline ends came to 13 bases. The V gene's germline CDR1 is SGHRS and CDR2 YFSETQ. The length of the CDR3 is 15 residues. The CDR3 spells CASSLAGGEAQPQHF. The CDR3, as DNA: TGCGCCAGCAGCTTGGCCGGAGGGGAGGCTCAGCCCCAGCATTTT.

V is TRBV4-1 and J is TRBJ1-1, with D possibly matching TRBD1 (5 bases). Germline CDR1 and CDR2: MGHRA and YSYEKL. Trimming left V 1 base short and J 0 bases short, with 15 bases between. CDR3 size: 17 residues. The CDR3 here is CASSQVSFDSMNTEAFF. Here the CDR3 DNA reads TGCGCCAGCAGCCAAGTGTCCTTTGACAGCATGAACACTGAAGCTTTCTTT.

This chain connects TRBV30 to TRBJ1-2, with 9 bases matching TRBD1. V gave up 8 bases and J gave up 4 bases; unmatched junction bases: 8. The CDR3 length is 13 residues. Germline V gives CDR1 GTSNPN, CDR2 SVGIG (reference sequence). The CDR3 DNA follows: TGTGCCAGGTGGACAGGGGCGCCCTATGGCTACACCTTC. This encodes CARWTGAPYGYTF. Filled out from reference TRBV30 and TRBJ1-2, the complete variable domain reads SQTIHQWPATLVQPVGSPLSLECTVEGTSNPNLYWYRQAAGRGLQLLFYSVGIGQISSEVPQNLSASRPQDRQFILSSKKLLLSDSGFYLCARWTGAPYGYTFGSGTRLTVV.